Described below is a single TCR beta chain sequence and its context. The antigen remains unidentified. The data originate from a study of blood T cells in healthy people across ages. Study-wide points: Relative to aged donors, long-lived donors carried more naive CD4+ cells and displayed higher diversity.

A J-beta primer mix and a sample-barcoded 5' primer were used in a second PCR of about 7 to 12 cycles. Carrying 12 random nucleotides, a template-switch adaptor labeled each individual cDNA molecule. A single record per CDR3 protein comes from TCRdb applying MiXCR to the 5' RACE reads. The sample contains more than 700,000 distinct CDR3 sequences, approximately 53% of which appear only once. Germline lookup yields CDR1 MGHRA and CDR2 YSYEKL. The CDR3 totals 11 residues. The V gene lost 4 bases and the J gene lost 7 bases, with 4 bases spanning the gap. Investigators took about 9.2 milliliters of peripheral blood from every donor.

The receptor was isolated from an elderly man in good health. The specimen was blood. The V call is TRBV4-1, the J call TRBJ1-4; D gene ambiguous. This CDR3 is CASSRAEKLFF. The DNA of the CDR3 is TGCGCCAGCAGCCGAGCTGAAAAACTGTTTTTT.